This TCR beta chain was sequenced in a study of beta chain features in type 1 diabetes. General study findings and limits: Sequencing from cDNA could over-represent high-TCR-expressing cells. People with Type 1 diabetes carried modestly yet significantly shorter TCRB CDR3s in all four CD4+ subsets. For type 1 diabetes patients, VDJ junctions showed fewer insertions and more deletions.

The CDR3 consists of 13 residues. V shed 4 bases and J shed 3 bases, with 13 bases lying between them. Germline loops: CDR1 SQVTM, CDR2 ANQGSEA. Regarding this clone: Its antigen is as yet unknown.

Stem cell-like memory, regulatory, central memory and naive CD4+ cells were sorted via CD45RO/CCR7/CD25/CD127/CD95/CD27. All of the isolated RNA was reverse transcribed, so expressed TCRB transcripts were sequenced. Millions of reads was the average for naive, central memory and regulatory T cell samples. Repertoires were generated with immunoSEQ multiplex PCR, while TCRdb's copy carries only in-frame clones and drops some. The table records under 200,000 clones, 10% of them present only once. The sample was central memory CD4+ T cells from blood. J is TRBJ2-7 and V is TRBV29-1; D perhaps matches TRBD1 (5 bases). The receptor comes from a man aged 25 to 40 with type 1 diabetes. For the CDR3, the DNA is TGCAGCGTTGTATCCCAGGGCGACTACGAGCAGTACTTC. It specifies CSVVSQGDYEQYF.